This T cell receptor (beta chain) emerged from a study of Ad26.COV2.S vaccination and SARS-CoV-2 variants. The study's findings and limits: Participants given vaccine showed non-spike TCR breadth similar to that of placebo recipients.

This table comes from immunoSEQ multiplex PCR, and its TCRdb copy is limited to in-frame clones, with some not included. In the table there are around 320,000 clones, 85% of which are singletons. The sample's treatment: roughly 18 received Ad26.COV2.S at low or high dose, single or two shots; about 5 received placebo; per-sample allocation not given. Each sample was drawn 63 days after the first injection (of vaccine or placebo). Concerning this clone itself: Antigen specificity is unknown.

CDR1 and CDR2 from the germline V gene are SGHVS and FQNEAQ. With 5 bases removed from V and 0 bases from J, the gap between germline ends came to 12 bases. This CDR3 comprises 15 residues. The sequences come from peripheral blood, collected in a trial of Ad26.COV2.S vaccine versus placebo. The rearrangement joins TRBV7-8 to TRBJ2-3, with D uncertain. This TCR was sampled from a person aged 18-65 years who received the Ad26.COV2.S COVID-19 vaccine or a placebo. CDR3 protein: CASSLLGLSTDTQYF. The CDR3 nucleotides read TGTGCCAGCAGCCTCCTCGGGCTAAGCACAGATACGCAGTATTTT. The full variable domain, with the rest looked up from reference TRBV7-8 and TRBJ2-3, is GAGVSQSPRYKVAKRGQDVALRCDPISGHVSLFWYQQALGQGPEFLTYFQNEAQLDKSGLPSDRFFAERPEGSVSTLKIQRTQQEDSAVYLCASSLLGLSTDTQYFGPGTRLTVL.